This T cell receptor (beta chain) was identified during a study of early T cells in non-severe SARS-CoV-2 infection. In the study overall: The study sequenced bulk RNA from unsorted whole blood, with chains unpaired. Whole-study results and caveats: Anti-spike CD8 responses were favored by VDJdb matching, which missed private and CD4 specificities.

Details on this clonotype: What it binds is not known.

Individual cDNA molecules were tagged with unique molecular identifiers. TCRdb re-derived calls from the 5' RACE reads in MiXCR, one entry per CDR3 protein. Of 75,000 to 80,000 distinct CDR3 sequences in the sample, about 11% were seen once. The CDR3 spans 13 residues. Per the germline V gene, CDR1 is LGHNT and CDR2 is FRNRAP. V was pared by 5 bases and J by 4 bases, with 3 bases of the junction left unmatched. V and J are TRBV12-5 and TRBJ2-5; TRBD1 aligns across 8 bases. This clonotype originated in an adult who was a healthcare worker with PCR-confirmed SARS-CoV-2 infection or an uninfected control (not recorded which). This sample comprised whole blood, obtained at baseline. CDR3 sequence: CASGTGQGETQYF. The CDR3 DNA reads as TGTGCTAGTGGTACTGGACAGGGAGAGACCCAGTACTTC.